One and the same sample provided the 21 T cell receptor beta chains below, sequenced in a study of low-dose radiotherapy and immunotherapy resistance in tumors. As to time point: before trial treatment. TCR amplification used around 20 PCR cycles, a constant-region primer and a V-primer adapter. MiXCR, applied by TCRdb to the reads, yields one record per CDR3 protein. The repertoire holds tens of thousands of distinct CDR3 sequences, approximately 12% seen once, with about 6.2% in the top ten. The sample was PBMCs, taken before treatment. The receptors were sampled from a female donor with ovarian cancer.

Of note for this clonotype: This sequence may be a read error, since a much larger clone differs from it by one base. The genes are TRBV6-2 or TRBV6-3 and TRBJ2-7; 8 nucleotides agree with TRBD1. Germline values: CDR1 MNHEY, CDR2 SVGEGT. The CDR3 contains 12 residues. Trimming removed 4 bases from V and 4 bases from J; junction bases left unmatched: 0. This chain's CDR3 is CASSWTGYEQYF. The DNA for the CDR3 is TGTGCCAGCAGTTGGACAGGGTACGAGCAGTACTTC.

This clonotype has at least ten counts. The CDR3 sequence is CASSLVGDTQYF. CDR3 coding DNA: TGTGCCAGCAGCTTAGTGGGGGATACGCAGTATTTT. V usage is TRBV7-2 and J usage is TRBJ2-3; D unclear. Germline CDR1 is SGHTA and CDR2 is FQGNSA. The CDR3 sequence is 12 residues long. The V end was cut by 1 base, the J end by 6 bases, with 5 bases between. Full variable domain (rest looked up from reference TRBV7-2 and TRBJ2-3): GAGVSQSPSNKVTEKGKDVELRCDPISGHTALYWYRQSLGQGLEFLIYFQGNSAPDKSGLPSDRFSAERTGGSVSTLTIQRTQQEDSAVYLCASSLVGDTQYFGPGTRLTVL.

This clonotype was seen repeatedly, ten times or more. The CDR3 nucleotides read TGTGCCAGCACAAGACAGGGTGCGGGCTACACCTTC. Its protein is CASTRQGAGYTF. The chain recombines TRBV2 with TRBJ1-2, with TRBD1 identical over 7 bases. Germline loops: CDR1 SNHLY, CDR2 FYNNEI. The CDR3 covers 12 residues. V shed 7 bases and J 8 bases; nucleotides not matched to a gene: 7.

This clonotype was observed at least ten times. The rearrangement joins TRBV19 to TRBJ1-5; 10 bases map to TRBD1. V was clipped by 5 bases and J by 7 bases; unmatched bases: 5. Per the germline V gene, CDR1 is LNHDA and CDR2 is SQIVND (reference sequence). This CDR3 is 14 amino acids long. In DNA form, the CDR3 reads TGTGCCAGTAGTTGGACAGGGGGAAGCCAGCCCCAGCATTTT. Protein product: CASSWTGGSQPQHF.

There are many counts of this clonotype. This chain joins TRBV24-1 and TRBJ2-3, with 7 bases fitting TRBD1. Trimming at V came to 4 bases and at J to 2 bases, leaving 2 bases not matched to a gene. The CDR3 consists of 14 residues. Germline V gene data show CDR1 as KGHDR and CDR2 as SFDVKD. Here the CDR3 reads CATSEDRTTDTQYF. The DNA of the CDR3 is TGTGCCACCAGTGAGGACAGGACCACAGATACGCAGTATTTT.

The chain carries TRBV5-1 and TRBJ2-2; a weak D match, TRBD1 (6 bases). The CDR3 contains 13 residues. V lost 4 bases, J lost 5 bases, and 9 bases lay in between. Per germline, CDR1 SGHRS and CDR2 YFSETQ. CDR3 DNA: TGCGCCAGCAGCGAGGGGGTAACCGGGGAGCTGTTTTTT. This encodes CASSEGVTGELFF.

Note on this clonotype: This could be a read error, since a much larger clone is one nucleotide away. This chain joins TRBV25-1 and TRBJ2-3; D is undetermined. Per germline, CDR1 MGHDK and CDR2 SYGVNS. The length of the CDR3 is 15 residues. CDR3 DNA sequence: TGTGTCAGCAGTGACTGGAAGGTTAACACAGATACGCAGTATTTT. It translates to CVSSDWKVNTDTQYF.

In its sample, this clonotype was seen many times. This CDR3 reads CSVSGGIEYGYTF. For the CDR3, the DNA is TGCAGCGTTTCCGGGGGCATCGAGTATGGCTACACCTTC. V gene TRBV29-1 combines with J gene TRBJ1-2; TRBD1 is a possible D gene (6 bases). The CDR3 totals 13 residues. Looked up from germline, CDR1 is SQVTM and CDR2 is ANQGSEA. V lost 5 bases to trimming and J lost 5 bases, with 15 bases between them.

At least ten counts were recorded for this clonotype. The chain joins TRBV11-3 to TRBJ2-1, with 10 bases fitting TRBD2. The CDR3 has 13 amino acids. V lost 4 bases and J lost 7; bases outside the gene matches: 1. Germline V gene lookup returns CDR1 SGHNT and CDR2 YENEEA. In nucleotides, the CDR3 is TGTGCCAGCAGCTGGACTAGCGGTAATGAGCAGTTCTTC. Translated: CASSWTSGNEQFF. Combining the CDR3 with reference TRBV11-3 and TRBJ2-1 gives the whole variable domain EAGVVQSPRYKIIEKKQPVAFWCNPISGHNTLYWYLQNLGQGPELLIRYENEEAVDDSQLPKDRFSAERLKGVDSTLKIQPAELGDSAVYLCASSWTSGNEQFFGPGTRLTVL.

The table lists this clonotype with many counts. The V call is TRBV29-1, the J call TRBJ2-2; D might be TRBD1 (6 bases). This CDR3 comprises 14 residues. CDR1 and CDR2 from the germline V gene are SQVTM and ANQGSEA. V was trimmed by 1 base and J by 3 bases, leaving 9 bases between them. The CDR3 bases are TGCAGCGTTGAAGGTGGGACATACACCGGGGAGCTGTTTTTT. It codes for CSVEGGTYTGELFF.

This clonotype was detected many times. The chain is built from TRBV3-1 and TRBJ2-3, with 11 bases that match TRBD2. The CDR3 loop spans 16 amino acids. The junction had 2 bases not matched to a gene; V was cut back by 1 base and J by 2 bases. Germline V CDR1 and CDR2: LGHDT, YNNKEL (reference sequence). CDR3 protein: CASSQASGGTTDTQYF. The CDR3 coding sequence is TGTGCCAGCAGCCAAGCTAGCGGGGGGACCACAGATACGCAGTATTTT.

This clonotype has a count of ten or more. This chain's CDR3 is CASSRTNTQYF. The CDR3 DNA reads TGTGCCAGCAGTAGGACGAATACGCAGTATTTT. The chain employs TRBV6-2 or TRBV6-3 and TRBJ2-3; D is undetermined. Germline V gene sequence: CDR1 MNHEY, CDR2 SVGEGT. The V end was cut by 5 bases, the J end by 7 bases, with 7 bases between. The CDR3 runs to 11 residues.

This clonotype has a count of ten or more. This chain links TRBV9 with TRBJ2-2; 7 nucleotides align to TRBD2. Germline V gene lookup returns CDR1 SGDLS and CDR2 YYNGEE. The CDR3 spans 14 residues. Trimming cost V 5 bases and J 3 bases; bases outside gene matches: 4. The CDR3 DNA reads as TGTGCCAGCAGGGGAGGGCCGGACACCGGGGAGCTGTTTTTT. Translation gives CASRGGPDTGELFF.

This clonotype was recorded at least ten times. CDR3 protein: CASSTRTGLLSYNEQFF. The CDR3 region has the DNA TGTGCCAGCAGCACCCGGACAGGACTCCTCTCCTACAATGAGCAGTTCTTC. The chain is built from TRBV11-2 and TRBJ2-1; TRBD1 matches 7 bases. Germline CDR1 SGHAT, CDR2 FQNNGV. The CDR3 has 17 residues. The trim removed 5 bases at V and 0 bases at J, leaving 10 bases unmatched.

This clonotype was counted at least ten times. The rearrangement uses TRBV2 and TRBJ2-2; possible D gene TRBD1, 5 bases. Trimming took 11 bases from V and 3 from J, leaving 10 bases between them. This CDR3 has 12 residues. Germline CDR1 and CDR2: SNHLY and FYNNEI. The CDR3 here is CASQGYTGELFF. As DNA, the CDR3 is TGTGCCTCGCAGGGTTACACCGGGGAGCTGTTTTTT.

This clonotype has ten or more counts. The chain recombines TRBV20-1 with TRBJ2-3, with D hard to call. The CDR3 loop spans 15 amino acids. Germline values: CDR1 DFQATT, CDR2 SNEGSKA (reference sequence). Between the trimmed V and J ends, which lost 1 base and 1 base, there was a span of 12 bases. The CDR3 here is CSARGGLAGTDTQYF. The CDR3 coding sequence is TGCAGTGCTAGAGGGGGTCTGGCTGGCACAGATACGCAGTATTTT.

This clonotype came up many times. V and J are TRBV2 and TRBJ2-1; a weak D match, TRBD2 (7 bases). CDR3 length equals 15 residues. Germline CDR1 is SNHLY and CDR2 is FYNNEI. The V end was cut by 10 bases, the J end by 1 base, with 17 bases between. The CDR3 coding sequence is TGTGCCACTAGGGGGAGGGATAAATCCTACAATGAGCAGTTCTTC. Protein: CATRGRDKSYNEQFF.

This clonotype was recorded at least ten times. This likely traces to a read error, being one base from a far larger clone. The rearrangement links TRBV28 to TRBJ2-7; D unclear. Trimming took off 2 bases at V and 5 bases at J, with 13 bases between the two ends. The CDR3 is 14 amino acids. CDR1 is MDHEN, CDR2 SYDVKM, per germline. The CDR3 region is CASSLMVRPHEQYF. In DNA form, the CDR3 reads TGTGCCAGCAGTTTAATGGTCCGCCCGCACGAGCAGTACTTC.

This clonotype has a count of ten or more. The chain couples TRBV20-1 to TRBJ2-7; 10 bases fit TRBD2. J gave up 3 bases and V 5 bases, and 4 bases lay outside the gene matches. Germline assignment: CDR1 DFQATT and CDR2 SNEGSKA (reference sequence). There are 13 residues in the CDR3. CDR3 in DNA: TGCAGTGCTTTAGCGGGAGGAGTCTACGAGCAGTACTTC. Its protein is CSALAGGVYEQYF.

This clonotype appeared many times. The V and J genes are TRBV4-1 and TRBJ2-5; D is uncertain. V lost 1 base, J lost 4 bases, and 10 bases lay in between. Germline V lookup: CDR1 MGHRA, CDR2 YSYEKL. The length of the CDR3 is 14 residues. In DNA form, the CDR3 reads TGCGCCAGCAGCCAAGTGATGTGGGTAGAGACCCAGTACTTC. Protein product: CASSQVMWVETQYF.

This clonotype occurred many times. The J gene is TRBJ2-7, the V gene TRBV15; 11 bases map to TRBD2. This CDR3 spans 19 amino acids. The germline CDR1 and CDR2 sequences are LNHNV and YYDKDF (reference sequence). V lost 6 bases and J lost 0; bases outside the gene matches: 16. In DNA, the CDR3 is TGTGCCACCAGTCCCTACCCGGCTAGCGGGAGGACCAGCTCCTACGAGCAGTACTTC. This gives the protein CATSPYPASGRTSSYEQYF.